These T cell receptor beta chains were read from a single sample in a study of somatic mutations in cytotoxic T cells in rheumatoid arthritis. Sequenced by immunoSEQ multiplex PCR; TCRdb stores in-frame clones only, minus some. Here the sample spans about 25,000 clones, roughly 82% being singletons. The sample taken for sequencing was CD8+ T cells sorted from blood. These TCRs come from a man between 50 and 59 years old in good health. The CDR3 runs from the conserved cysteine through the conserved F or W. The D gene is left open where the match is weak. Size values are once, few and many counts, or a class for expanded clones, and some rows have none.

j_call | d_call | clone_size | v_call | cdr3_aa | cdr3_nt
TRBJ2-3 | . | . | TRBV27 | CASSLLTWSDDTQYF | TGTGCCAGCAGCTTGCTGACCTGGTCTGACGATACGCAGTATTTT
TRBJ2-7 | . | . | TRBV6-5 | CASSYSQIIYEQYF | TGTGCCAGCAGTTACTCGCAGATAATCTACGAGCAGTACTTC
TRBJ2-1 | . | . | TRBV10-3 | CAISESDYGPYNEQFF | TGTGCCATCAGTGAGAGCGACTACGGTCCCTACAATGAGCAGTTCTTC
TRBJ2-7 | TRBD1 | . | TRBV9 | CASSVGKGTGEGEQYF | TGTGCCAGCAGCGTAGGAAAAGGGACAGGTGAGGGCGAGCAGTACTTC
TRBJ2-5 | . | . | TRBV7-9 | CASRPAVNQETQYF | TGTGCCAGCCGCCCAGCGGTCAACCAAGAGACCCAGTACTTC
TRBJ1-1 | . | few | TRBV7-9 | CASSSRGGKAAFF | TGTGCCAGCAGCTCCCGAGGGGGGAAGGCCGCTTTCTTT
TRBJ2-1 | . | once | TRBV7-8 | CASSLGRNEQFF | TGTGCCAGCAGCTTAGGCCGGAATGAGCAGTTCTTC
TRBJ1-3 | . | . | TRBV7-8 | CASSLGGLDGNTIYF | TGTGCCAGCAGCTTAGGGGGGTTGGATGGAAACACCATATATTTT
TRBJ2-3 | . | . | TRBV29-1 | CSVEFGGGATDTQYF | TGCAGCGTTGAGTTCGGAGGGGGCGCAACAGATACGCAGTATTTT
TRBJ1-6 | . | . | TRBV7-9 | CASSASRHNSPLHF | TGTGCCAGCAGCGCGAGCCGTCATAATTCACCCCTCCACTTT
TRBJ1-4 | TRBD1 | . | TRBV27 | CASSLGTVHEKLFF | TGTGCCAGCAGTTTGGGGACAGTCCATGAAAAACTGTTTTTT
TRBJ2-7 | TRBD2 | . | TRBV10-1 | CASSAIRTSLYEQYF | TGCGCCAGCAGCGCCATTAGGACTAGCCTCTACGAGCAGTACTTC
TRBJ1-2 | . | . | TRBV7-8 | CASSLAGTYGYTF | TGTGCCAGCAGCTTAGCAGGGACCTATGGCTACACCTTC
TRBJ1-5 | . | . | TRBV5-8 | CASSLRGRGQPQHF | TGTGCCAGCAGCTTGCGGGGGCGAGGACAGCCCCAGCATTTT
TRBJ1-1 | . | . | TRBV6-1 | CASSARSPLSEAFF | TGTGCCAGCAGTGCTCGGTCCCCCTTGAGTGAAGCTTTCTTT
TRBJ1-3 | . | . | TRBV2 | CASSTPGNTIYF | TGTGCCAGCAGTACTCCTGGAAACACCATATATTTT
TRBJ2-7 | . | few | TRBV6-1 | CASAGGRVISYEQYF | TGTGCCAGTGCTGGGGGCAGGGTGATCTCCTACGAGCAGTACTTC
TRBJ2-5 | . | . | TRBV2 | CASNQGLDFQETQYF | TGTGCCAGCAACCAAGGGTTGGACTTTCAAGAGACCCAGTACTTC
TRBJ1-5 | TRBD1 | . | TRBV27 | CASSLLSGGRFNQPQHF | TGTGCCAGCAGTTTATTGTCAGGGGGCCGCTTCAATCAGCCCCAGCATTTT
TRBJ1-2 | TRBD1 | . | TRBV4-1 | CASSYLDRADYTF | TGCGCCAGCAGCTACTTGGACAGGGCAGACTACACCTTC
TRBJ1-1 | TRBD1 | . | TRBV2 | CAIDRASNTEAFF | TGTGCCATTGACAGGGCCTCGAACACTGAAGCTTTCTTT
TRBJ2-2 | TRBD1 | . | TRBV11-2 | CASSLGTGSFRRIELFF | TGTGCCAGCAGCTTGGGGACAGGGTCTTTTCGGCGGATTGAGCTGTTTTTT
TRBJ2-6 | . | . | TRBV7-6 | CASSLRGLGANVLTF | TGTGCCAGCAGCTTACGGGGGCTTGGGGCCAACGTCCTGACTTTC
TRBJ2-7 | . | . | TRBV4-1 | CASSQASSAYEQYF | TGCGCCAGCAGCCAAGCTTCCTCCGCCTACGAGCAGTACTTC
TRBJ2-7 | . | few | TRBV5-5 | CASSAGQPSSYEQYF | TGTGCCAGCAGCGCGGGACAGCCTAGCTCCTACGAGCAGTACTTC
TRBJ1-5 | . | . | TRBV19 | CASSIQVYTDQVKHF | TGTGCCAGTAGTATACAGGTTTATACCGATCAGGTCAAGCATTTT
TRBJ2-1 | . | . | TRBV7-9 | CASSSDLEQFF | TGTGCCAGCAGCTCGGACCTTGAGCAGTTCTTC
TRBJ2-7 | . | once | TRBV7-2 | CASSFRGRPPSYEQYF | TGTGCCAGCAGCTTTCGAGGGAGGCCTCCCTCCTACGAGCAGTACTTC
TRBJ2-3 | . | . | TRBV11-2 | CASRPGVASTDTQYF | TGTGCCAGCAGGCCAGGGGTAGCTAGCACAGATACGCAGTATTTT
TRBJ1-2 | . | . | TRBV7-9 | CASSLAEKISNYGYTF | TGTGCCAGCAGCTTAGCGGAAAAGATCTCTAACTATGGCTACACCTTC
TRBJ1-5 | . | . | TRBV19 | CASTRGEGLRPQHF | TGTGCCAGTACCCGGGGAGAGGGGTTAAGGCCCCAGCATTTT
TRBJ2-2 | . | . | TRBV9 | CASSVGVNGELFF | TGTGCCAGCAGCGTAGGGGTCAACGGGGAGCTGTTTTTT
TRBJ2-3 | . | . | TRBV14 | CASSPGNTQYF | TGTGCCAGCAGCCCTGGGAATACGCAGTATTTT
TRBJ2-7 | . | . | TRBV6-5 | CASTNARDPYEQYF | TGTGCCAGCACCAACGCAAGGGATCCCTACGAGCAGTACTTC
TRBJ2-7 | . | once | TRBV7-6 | CASSFGQNSYEQYF | TGTGCCAGCAGCTTCGGCCAAAACTCCTACGAGCAGTACTTC
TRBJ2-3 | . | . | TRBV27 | CASSQAGRNTDTQYF | TGTGCCAGCAGCCAGGCTGGCAGAAACACAGATACGCAGTATTTT
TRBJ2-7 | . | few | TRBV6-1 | CASSEAAGTPYEQYF | TGTGCCAGCAGTGAAGCAGCCGGAACCCCCTACGAGCAGTACTTC
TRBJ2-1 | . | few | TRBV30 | CACLDGQINEQFF | TGTGCCTGTCTAGATGGGCAAATTAATGAGCAGTTCTTC
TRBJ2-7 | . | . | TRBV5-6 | CASSLVGRTYEQYF | TGTGCCAGCAGCTTGGTGGGCAGAACCTACGAGCAGTACTTC
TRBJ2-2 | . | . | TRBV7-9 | CASSLLQISNTGELFF | TGTGCCAGCAGCTTATTACAGATTTCGAACACCGGGGAGCTGTTTTTT
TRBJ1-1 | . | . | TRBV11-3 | CASSEGDTEAFF | TGTGCCAGCAGCGAAGGGGATACTGAAGCTTTCTTT
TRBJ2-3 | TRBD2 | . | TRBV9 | CASSPSGESTDTQYF | TGTGCCAGCAGCCCGAGCGGGGAGAGCACAGATACGCAGTATTTT
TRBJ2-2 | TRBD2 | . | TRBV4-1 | CASSQAMAGRANTGELFF | TGCGCCAGCAGCCAAGCTATGGCCGGGAGGGCGAACACCGGGGAGCTGTTTTTT
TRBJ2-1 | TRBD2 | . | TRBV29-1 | CSVEGEASGRTSSYNEQFF | TGCAGCGTTGAAGGGGAGGCTAGCGGGAGGACCAGCTCCTACAATGAGCAGTTCTTC
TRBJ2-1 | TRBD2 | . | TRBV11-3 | CASSPTSGHNEQFF | TGTGCCAGCAGCCCCACTAGCGGCCATAATGAGCAGTTCTTC
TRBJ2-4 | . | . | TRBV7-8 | CASSLVGTKNIQYF | TGTGCCAGCAGCTTAGTCGGGACCAAAAACATTCAGTACTTC
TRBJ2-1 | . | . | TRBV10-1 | CASSERSGPQFF | TGCGCCAGCAGTGAGAGGTCAGGACCCCAGTTCTTC
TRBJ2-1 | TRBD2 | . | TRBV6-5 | CASSAGGRPSDEQFF | TGTGCCAGCTCCGCAGGCGGGAGACCCTCGGATGAGCAGTTCTTC
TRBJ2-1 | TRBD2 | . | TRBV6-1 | CASSEAPGLAGAYNEQFF | TGTGCCAGCAGTGAAGCTCCGGGACTAGCGGGAGCCTACAATGAGCAGTTCTTC
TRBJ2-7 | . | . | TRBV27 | CASSFGRGPRWDEQYF | TGTGCCAGCAGTTTCGGACGGGGACCCCGGTGGGACGAGCAGTACTTC
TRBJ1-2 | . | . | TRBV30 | CAWSGGHNYGYTF | TGTGCCTGGAGTGGGGGGCACAACTATGGCTACACCTTC
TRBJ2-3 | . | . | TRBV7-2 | CASSLVIRRGSTDTQYF | TGTGCCAGCAGCTTAGTCATCCGTCGGGGTAGCACAGATACGCAGTATTTT
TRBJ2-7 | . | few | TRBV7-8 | CASSYGPKADEQYF | TGTGCCAGCAGCTACGGACCAAAGGCTGACGAGCAGTACTTC
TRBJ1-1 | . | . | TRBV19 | CASSMRIGDLNTEAFF | TGTGCCAGTAGTATGAGAATAGGAGACTTGAACACTGAAGCTTTCTTT
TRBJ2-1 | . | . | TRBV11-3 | CASSSNLGGFYNEQFF | TGTGCCAGCAGCTCCAACCTAGGAGGGTTCTACAATGAGCAGTTCTTC
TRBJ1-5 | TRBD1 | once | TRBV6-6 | CASSTGVREPQHF | TGTGCCAGCAGTACAGGGGTCCGCGAGCCCCAGCATTTT
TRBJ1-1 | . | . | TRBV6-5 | CASSYGFGSEAFF | TGTGCCAGCAGTTACGGTTTCGGGTCGGAGGCTTTCTTT